A selection of T cell receptor beta chains follows, all from one sample in a study of radiation and T cells in renal cell carcinoma. Generated by immunoSEQ multiplex PCR, the TCRdb table keeps only in-frame clones and is missing some. Among approximately 86,000 clones listed, about 85% were seen once. The input for sequencing was blood, taken from a patient whose treatment included radiotherapy and nephrectomy. The receptor source for this set is a man between 45 and 60 years old with renal cell carcinoma. The CDR3 runs from the conserved cysteine through the conserved F or W. A D gene is named only where the DNA matches it firmly. Size tells how often a clone was seen (once, few, many) or the class of an expanded clone, and some rows leave it out.

v_gene	j_gene	abundance	d_gene	CDR3aa	CDR3nt
TRBV7-2	TRBJ2-7	once	.	CASSLSVHATYEQYF	TGTGCCAGCAGCTTGAGTGTACACGCTACCTACGAGCAGTACTTC
TRBV7-8	TRBJ2-1	.	.	CASISGGQDYNEQFF	TGTGCCAGCATCTCGGGCGGGCAAGACTACAATGAGCAGTTCTTC
TRBV27	TRBJ1-6	.	.	CASSLKGPPPGSPLHF	TGTGCCAGCAGTTTAAAGGGCCCCCCACCTGGTTCACCCCTCCACTTT
TRBV15	TRBJ2-3	few	TRBD2	CATSSATPTGGQHTQYF	TGTGCCACCAGCAGTGCTACCCCTACGGGAGGGCAACATACGCAGTATTTT
TRBV11-2	TRBJ2-2	.	TRBD1	CASSIGQGVGTGELFF	TGTGCCAGCAGCATAGGACAGGGGGTGGGCACCGGGGAGCTGTTTTTT
TRBV5-1	TRBJ2-7	.	.	CASSYVGGAQDEQYF	TGCGCCAGCAGCTATGTGGGGGGCGCCCAGGACGAGCAGTACTTC
TRBV5-1	TRBJ2-5	once	TRBD1	CASSDSGGQTQYF	TGCGCCAGCAGTGACTCAGGGGGTCAGACCCAGTACTTC
TRBV29-1	TRBJ2-7	.	TRBD2	CSVEEMGGSREQYF	TGCAGCGTTGAAGAAATGGGGGGGAGCCGCGAGCAGTACTTC
TRBV5-1	TRBJ2-6	.	TRBD1	CASSLEGASGANVLTF	TGCGCCAGCAGCTTGGAGGGGGCCTCTGGGGCCAACGTCCTGACTTTC
TRBV6-6	TRBJ1-2	once	.	CASSYSSVRVTYGYTF	TGTGCCAGCAGTTACTCGAGCGTCAGGGTGACCTATGGCTACACCTTC
TRBV19	TRBJ1-5	many	.	CASRGRNQPQHF	TGTGCCAGTAGGGGCCGCAATCAGCCCCAGCATTTT
TRBV4-1	TRBJ2-7	once	.	CASSQTPRSGF	TGCGCCAGCAGCCAAACCCCACGCTCTGGTTTC
TRBV4-1	TRBJ1-4	.	.	CASGQSPRSAANEKLFF	TGCGCCAGCGGCCAGAGTCCGAGGTCTGCGGCTAATGAAAAACTGTTTTTT
TRBV5-4	TRBJ1-4	.	TRBD1	CASSLDRGRNEKLFF	TGTGCCAGCAGTCTGGACAGGGGGCGGAATGAAAAACTGTTTTTT
TRBV2	TRBJ2-1	.	.	CASSLTQVLNEQFF	TGTGCCAGCAGTTTAACACAGGTTCTCAATGAGCAGTTCTTC
TRBV4-1	TRBJ2-2	many	TRBD1	CASRGTGGANTGELFF	TGCGCCAGCAGAGGGACAGGGGGCGCGAACACCGGGGAGCTGTTTTTT
TRBV10-1	TRBJ2-1	.	TRBD1	CASSPKDRGLEEQFF	TGCGCCAGCAGTCCCAAGGACAGGGGTCTTGAGGAGCAGTTCTTC
TRBV10-3	TRBJ2-3	.	.	CAISDLGSDTQYF	TGTGCCATCAGTGATCTAGGATCAGATACGCAGTATTTT
TRBV13	TRBJ2-5	.	.	CASTPWTARGAQYF	TGTGCCAGCACGCCTTGGACCGCGCGTGGGGCCCAGTACTTC
TRBV4-1	TRBJ2-5	.	.	CASSQDNTHRWTTQETQYF	TGCGCCAGCAGCCAAGATAATACTCATCGGTGGACAACACAAGAGACCCAGTACTTC
TRBV5-5	TRBJ2-7	once	TRBD1	CASSSTGVREQYF	TGTGCCAGCAGCTCGACAGGGGTTAGAGAGCAGTACTTC
TRBV15	TRBJ1-1	few	TRBD1	CATSKLGTGGTEAFF	TGTGCCACCAGCAAGCTCGGGACAGGGGGCACTGAAGCTTTCTTT
TRBV10-3	TRBJ2-2	.	TRBD1	CAISTGVTGELFF	TGTGCCATCAGCACAGGGGTCACCGGGGAGCTGTTTTTT
TRBV4-2	TRBJ1-4	.	.	CASSQDKGKGGEKLFF	TGTGCCAGCAGCCAAGATAAGGGAAAAGGGGGTGAAAAACTGTTTTTT
TRBV5-1	TRBJ2-1	.	TRBD2	CASSSQRDYYNEQFF	TGCGCCAGCAGCTCCCAACGGGACTACTACAATGAGCAGTTCTTC
TRBV19	TRBJ1-1	few	TRBD1	CASSIGQGTEAFF	TGTGCCAGTAGTATCGGACAGGGCACTGAAGCTTTCTTT
TRBV6-6	TRBJ2-7	.	TRBD1	CASRPSGTGDSYEQYF	TGTGCCAGCAGACCGTCCGGGACAGGGGACTCCTACGAGCAGTACTTC
TRBV28	TRBJ1-2	.	.	CASSPPGRGPGYTF	TGTGCCAGCAGCCCTCCAGGACGTGGTCCGGGCTACACCTTC
TRBV5-4	TRBJ2-5	.	TRBD1	CASSLGTGIAETQYF	TGTGCCAGCAGCTTGGGGACAGGGATTGCAGAGACCCAGTACTTC
TRBV9	TRBJ2-3	few	TRBD2	CASSAESGGATDTQYF	TGTGCCAGCAGCGCAGAGAGCGGGGGGGCGACAGATACGCAGTATTTT
TRBV7-8	TRBJ2-1	.	TRBD2	CASSPRRLGLAGPAYNEQFF	TGTGCCAGCAGCCCACGCCGGCTTGGACTAGCGGGCCCCGCCTACAATGAGCAGTTCTTC
TRBV5-1	TRBJ2-5	.	TRBD2	CASSSTGTTFVETQYF	TGCGCCAGCAGCTCCACGGGGACTACGTTTGTGGAGACCCAGTACTTC
TRBV5-1	TRBJ2-5	.	TRBD1	CASSPNPWTGSETQYF	TGCGCCAGCAGCCCAAACCCCTGGACAGGGTCAGAGACCCAGTACTTC
TRBV4-2	TRBJ2-3	.	TRBD2	CASSPGLAGGANTQYF	TGTGCCAGCAGCCCGGGACTAGCGGGGGGTGCGAATACGCAGTATTTT
TRBV6-5	TRBJ1-1	.	.	CASSYLTEAFF	TGTGCCAGCAGTTACCTCACTGAAGCTTTCTTT
TRBV4-3	TRBJ2-1	.	.	CASSQPTRRNEQFF	TGCGCCAGCAGCCAGCCAACTAGGCGGAATGAGCAGTTCTTC
TRBV7-2	TRBJ2-1	few	TRBD2	CASSFYSGGRDNEQFF	TGTGCCAGCAGCTTCTATAGCGGGGGGCGTGACAATGAGCAGTTCTTC
TRBV9	TRBJ1-3	.	TRBD1	CASSVGAGQVSGNTIYF	TGTGCCAGCAGCGTAGGGGCGGGACAGGTCTCTGGAAACACCATATATTTT
TRBV7-2	TRBJ1-5	.	.	CASSLGNQPQHF	TGTGCCAGCAGCTTGGGCAATCAGCCCCAGCATTTT
TRBV7-8	TRBJ2-7	.	TRBD1	CASSARDRGIHEQYF	TGTGCCAGCAGCGCACGGGACAGGGGGATCCACGAGCAGTACTTC
TRBV5-6	TRBJ2-1	once	.	CASSSDPNSYNEQFF	TGTGCCAGCAGCTCAGACCCGAACTCCTACAATGAGCAGTTCTTC
TRBV18	TRBJ2-6	.	TRBD1	CASSQQTGSHSGANVLTF	TGTGCCAGCTCACAACAGACAGGGTCTCACTCTGGGGCCAACGTCCTGACTTTC
TRBV5-1	TRBJ1-2	.	TRBD1	CASSLAGTGGAEGYTF	TGCGCCAGCAGCTTAGCCGGGACAGGGGGCGCGGAGGGCTACACCTTC
TRBV27	TRBJ2-2	.	.	CASSHQTTGELFF	TGTGCCAGCAGTCACCAGACCACCGGGGAGCTGTTTTTT
TRBV9	TRBJ1-2	.	.	CASSGNIGYTF	TGTGCCAGCAGCGGTAACATTGGCTACACCTTC
TRBV6-5	TRBJ2-5	.	.	CASRDRLGGETQYF	TGTGCCAGCAGGGATAGACTAGGAGGGGAGACCCAGTACTTC
TRBV7-8	TRBJ2-3	.	TRBD2	CASSPTSGHSTDTQYF	TGTGCCAGCAGCCCTACTAGCGGGCATAGCACAGATACGCAGTATTTT
TRBV10-3	TRBJ2-7	.	TRBD1	CAITVGTGKGGEQYF	TGTGCCATCACCGTCGGGACAGGGAAAGGAGGCGAGCAGTACTTC
TRBV28	TRBJ2-5	.	TRBD1	CASSLTGVWETQYF	TGTGCCAGCAGTCTGACAGGGGTATGGGAGACCCAGTACTTC
TRBV7-2	TRBJ2-5	.	.	CASSSQQYQETQYF	TGTGCCAGCAGCTCCCAGCAGTACCAAGAGACCCAGTACTTC
TRBV28	TRBJ2-7	.	TRBD1	CASSPPPGQGAYEQYF	TGTGCCAGCAGTCCTCCACCGGGACAGGGGGCCTACGAGCAGTACTTC
TRBV5-1	TRBJ2-5	.	TRBD1	CASSTGAGQETQYF	TGCGCCAGCAGCACAGGGGCCGGACAAGAGACCCAGTACTTC
TRBV6-1	TRBJ1-4	.	.	CASSTPGTLEKLFF	TGTGCCAGCAGCACCCCCGGGACACTGGAAAAACTGTTTTTT
TRBV7-2	TRBJ1-1	.	.	CASSSRRNTEAFF	TGTGCCAGCAGTTCCCGACGGAACACTGAAGCTTTCTTT
TRBV9	TRBJ2-5	.	.	CASSPPASQETQYF	TGTGCCAGCAGCCCGCCGGCGAGCCAAGAGACCCAGTACTTC
TRBV5-1	TRBJ2-7	medium-sized	.	CASSLGAHEQYF	TGCGCCAGCAGCTTGGGTGCACACGAGCAGTACTTC